These 21 T cell receptor beta chains were sequenced from one sample in a study of shared clonotypes between healthy human individuals. Libraries were prepared by immunoSEQ multiplex PCR; TCRdb keeps only in-frame clonotypes and omits some of them. Found here are roughly 1 million clones, roughly 80% of them singletons; the top ten hold less than 1.5%. The specimen sequenced was memory CD4+ T cells sorted from blood. Subset given: CD45RA-negative fraction. The receptor source for this set is a young man in good health.

The V and J genes are TRBV5-1 and TRBJ2-7, with D perhaps given as TRBD1 or TRBD2 (6 bases each). Germline loops: CDR1 SGHRS, CDR2 YFSETQ. V was cut by 4 bases and J by 4 bases, with 18 bases left in between. There are 15 residues in the CDR3. This CDR3 is CASSIGTPRGYEQYF. DNA for the CDR3: TGCGCCAGCAGCATCGGGACTCCCAGGGGATACGAGCAGTACTTC.

The chain couples TRBV5-1 to TRBJ2-7, with 8 bases identical to TRBD2. The V and J ends lost 0 bases and 2 bases, in that order; junction bases with no gene match: 7. The germline V gene has CDR1 SGHRS and CDR2 YFSETQ. The length of the CDR3 is 16 residues. The CDR3 protein is CASSLEVLAGTYEQYF. CDR3 nucleotide sequence: TGCGCCAGCAGCTTGGAAGTCTTAGCGGGGACCTACGAGCAGTACTTC.

This chain connects TRBV2 to TRBJ2-1, with 7 bases identical to TRBD2. There are 16 residues in the CDR3. Germline V gene sequence: CDR1 SNHLY, CDR2 FYNNEI. V lost 3 bases and J lost 0; bases outside the gene matches: 5. CDR3 sequence reads: CASSDPGLNSYNEQFF. The CDR3 bases are TGTGCCAGCAGTGATCCGGGACTAAACTCCTACAATGAGCAGTTCTTC.

This chain joins TRBV2 and TRBJ2-3; 14 bases align to TRBD2. The germline gives CDR1 SNHLY, CDR2 FYNNEI. This CDR3 has 16 residues. Unmatched junction bases numbered 6, after V lost 7 bases and J lost 3 bases. The DNA for the CDR3 is TGTGCCAGCACGACTAGCGGGAGGGCCGGGACAGATACGCAGTATTTT. This translates into CASTTSGRAGTDTQYF.

The chain employs TRBV7-2 and TRBJ2-5; 7 bases map to TRBD1. In germline, CDR1 is SGHTA, CDR2 FQGNSA. V was clipped by 5 bases and J by 9 bases; unmatched bases: 15. This CDR3 spans 15 amino acids. The CDR3 spells CASSLQGQAELAQYF. For the CDR3, the DNA is TGTGCCAGCAGCCTCCAAGGACAGGCCGAATTGGCCCAGTACTTC. Full variable domain (rest looked up from reference TRBV7-2 and TRBJ2-5): GAGVSQSPSNKVTEKGKDVELRCDPISGHTALYWYRQSLGQGLEFLIYFQGNSAPDKSGLPSDRFSAERTGGSVSTLTIQRTQQEDSAVYLCASSLQGQAELAQYFGPGTRLLVL.

Many counts were recorded for this clone. The chain is built from TRBV4-3 and TRBJ2-7; 7 bases line up with TRBD2. J was trimmed by 5 bases and V by 2 bases; bases with no gene match: 3. The CDR3 loop spans 13 amino acids. Per the germline V gene, CDR1 is LGHNA and CDR2 is YSLEER. This CDR3 reads CASSQSGNHEQYF. The DNA for the CDR3 is TGCGCCAGCAGCCAAAGCGGGAATCACGAGCAGTACTTC.

The V and J genes are TRBV4-2 and TRBJ2-3; D unclear. CDR1 LGHNA and CDR2 YNFKEQ come from the germline V gene. Trimming stripped 4 bases from V and 5 bases from J, with 7 bases between. This CDR3 region has 12 residues. The CDR3 region has the DNA TGTGCCAGCAGCCTTCCCCAAGATACGCAGTATTTT. Translated, it gives CASSLPQDTQYF.

This chain links TRBV5-1 with TRBJ2-7; the D is unclear. V lost 0 bases and J lost 1, with 8 bases in between. CDR1 is SGHRS, CDR2 YFSETQ, per germline. The CDR3 is 14 residues long. The DNA of the CDR3 is TGCGCCAGCAGCTTGGGTCCGGCGTCCTACGAGCAGTACTTC. Translation gives CASSLGPASYEQYF.

About this clone itself: This likely traces to a read error, being one base from a far larger clone. V gene TRBV2 combines with J gene TRBJ1-6; no clear D. The germline V gene has CDR1 SNHLY and CDR2 FYNNEI. CDR3 length: 13 residues. The CDR3, as DNA: TGTACCAGCAGTGAAGGTCGATCTTCACCCCTCCACTTT. Translated: CTSSEGRSSPLHF.

As for this clone: Different DNA sequences within this sample yield the same CDR3. The rearrangement joins TRBV4-3 to TRBJ1-5; TRBD1 agrees at 7 bases. Looked up from germline, CDR1 is LGHNA and CDR2 is YSLEER. The junction had 5 bases not matched to a gene; V was cut back by 0 bases and J by 6 bases. The CDR3 consists of 15 residues. This CDR3 is CASSQDRQGGQPQHF. CDR3 DNA: TGCGCCAGCAGCCAAGATCGACAGGGAGGTCAGCCCCAGCATTTT.

This clone was picked up one time. This rearrangement joins TRBV6-6 to TRBJ1-6; no clear D. The ends were cut back, 0 bases at V and 7 bases at J, with 4 bases in the middle. CDR1 is MNHNY and CDR2 is SVGAGI in the germline V gene (reference sequence). The CDR3 contains 13 residues. In DNA form, the CDR3 reads TGTGCCAGCAGTTACTCTAGGAATTCACCCCTCCACTTT. This codes for CASSYSRNSPLHF.

This chain connects TRBV11-2 to TRBJ2-7; 9 bases match TRBD2. In germline, CDR1 is SGHAT, CDR2 FQNNGV. The V and J ends lost 4 bases and 1 base, in that order; junction bases with no gene match: 5. CDR3 length: 15 residues. CDR3 sequence: CASSWGSGSSYEQYF. DNA of the CDR3: TGTGCCAGCAGCTGGGGTAGCGGGAGTTCCTACGAGCAGTACTTC.

This clone was observed a handful of times. This rearrangement joins TRBV29-1 to TRBJ1-1; D gene unclear. Looked up from germline, CDR1 is SQVTM and CDR2 is ANQGSEA. The CDR3 sequence is 10 residues long. This CDR3 is CVSGSTEAFF. The CDR3 DNA reads TGCGTAAGTGGGAGCACTGAAGCTTTCTTT.

This chain connects TRBV27 to TRBJ1-4; 7 bases line up with TRBD1. From germline, CDR1 is MNHEY and CDR2 SMNVEV (reference sequence). CDR3 length: 14 residues. V dropped 4 bases and J dropped 4; count of bases not matched to a gene: 3. The CDR3 here is CASSWNRGNEKLFF. The CDR3, as DNA: TGTGCCAGCAGTTGGAACAGGGGTAATGAAAAACTGTTTTTT.

This clone has only a few counts. Other DNA sequences of this sample code for an identical CDR3. The genes are TRBV5-1 and TRBJ2-5; maybe TRBD1 (6 bases). Trimming shortened V by 0 bases and J by 4 bases, and 7 bases separated the two germline ends. The CDR3 contains 13 residues. Germline CDR1 is SGHRS and CDR2 is YFSETQ. The CDR3: CASSLGGGETQYF. DNA for the CDR3: TGCGCCAGCAGCTTGGGAGGGGGAGAGACCCAGTACTTC.

The chain employs TRBV9 and TRBJ2-2; D possibly corresponds to TRBD2 (5 bases). This CDR3 contains 17 residues. The V end lost 2 bases, the J end lost 0 bases, and 14 bases lay between the germline ends. The V gene's germline CDR1 is SGDLS and CDR2 YYNGEE. This CDR3 reads CASSVGLLPANTGELFF. The CDR3 nucleotides are TGTGCCAGCAGCGTCGGACTCCTTCCCGCGAACACCGGGGAGCTGTTTTTT.

The rearrangement links TRBV5-6 to TRBJ2-5, with TRBD2 matching over 15 bases. Germline CDR1 and CDR2: SGHDT and YYEEEE. Losses at the gene ends were 5 bases for V and 4 bases for J; bases not matched to a gene: 9. The CDR3 has 17 amino acids. The CDR3 loop is CASSRYPGLAGGETQYF. In DNA, the CDR3 is TGTGCCAGCAGTCGCTACCCGGGACTAGCGGGAGGAGAGACCCAGTACTTC.

This clone is a singleton in its sample. The V gene is TRBV28, the J gene TRBJ2-2; D unclear. CDR1 and CDR2 (germline): MDHEN, SYDVKM. CDR3 length equals 14 residues. V was cut by 2 bases and J by 4 bases, with 8 bases left in between. The CDR3 bases are TGTGCCAGCAGTTTACCGACTGGCACCGGGGAGCTGTTTTTT. As protein: CASSLPTGTGELFF.

The sample holds one count of this clone. The gene calls are TRBV7-2 and TRBJ1-1; TRBD1 aligns across 9 bases. With 4 bases clipped from V and 6 bases from J, the junction kept 18 bases outside the gene matches. The germline CDR1 and CDR2 sequences are SGHTA and FQGNSA. The CDR3 consists of 18 residues. In DNA, the CDR3 is TGTGCCAGCAGCTCGAGCCGGGACAGGGTTCCCCTCGTGGCTGAAGCTTTCTTT. Protein sequence: CASSSSRDRVPLVAEAFF.

The V gene is TRBV7-2, the J gene TRBJ2-1; 10 nucleotides line up with TRBD2. The germline gives CDR1 SGHTA, CDR2 FQGNSA. V was pared by 5 bases and J by 9 bases, with 13 bases of the junction left unmatched. The CDR3 contains 16 residues. In nucleotides, the CDR3 is TGTGCCAGCAGCCCAGTTAGTTTAGCGGGAGGTAGTGAGCAGTTCTTC. It translates to CASSPVSLAGGSEQFF.

CDR3 region: CASSLGHGQGGEQYF. The CDR3 region has the DNA TGTGCCAGCAGCTTGGGCCACGGACAGGGCGGCGAGCAGTACTTC. This sequence joins TRBV5-5 and TRBJ2-7; 8 bases line up with TRBD1. The CDR3 runs 15 residues. After removal of 0 bases from V and 6 bases from J, the junction contained 8 bases not matched to a gene. Germline loops: CDR1 SGHKS, CDR2 YYEKEE (reference sequence).